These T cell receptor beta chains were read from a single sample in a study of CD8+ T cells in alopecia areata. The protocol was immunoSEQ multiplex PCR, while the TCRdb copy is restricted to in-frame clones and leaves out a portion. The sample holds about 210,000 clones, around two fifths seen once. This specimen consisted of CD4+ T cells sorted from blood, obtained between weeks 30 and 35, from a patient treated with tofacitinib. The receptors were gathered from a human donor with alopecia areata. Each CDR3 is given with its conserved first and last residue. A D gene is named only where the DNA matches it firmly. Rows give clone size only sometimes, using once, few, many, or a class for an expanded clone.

DNA: TGTGCCAGCAGTGAAATGGCCAGGGACCAAGAGACCCAGTACTTC; CDR3: CASSEMARDQETQYF; D: .; size: .; J: TRBJ2-5; V: TRBV6-1
DNA: TGTGCCAGCAGCCCGCAGGGGTATGAGCAGTTCTTC; CDR3: CASSPQGYEQFF; D: .; size: .; J: TRBJ2-1; V: TRBV7-3
DNA: TGTGCCTGGGGACAGGACAGCTCTGGGGCCAACGTCCTGACTTTC; CDR3: CAWGQDSSGANVLTF; D: TRBD1; size: .; J: TRBJ2-6; V: TRBV30
DNA: TGTGCCAGCAGCTTAGATCGGGAGAGGCGAGCTTTCTTT; CDR3: CASSLDRERRAFF; D: .; size: .; J: TRBJ1-1; V: TRBV7-2
DNA: TGTGCCAGCAATGGACACAACTCTGGAAACACCATATATTTT; CDR3: CASNGHNSGNTIYF; D: .; size: .; J: TRBJ1-3; V: TRBV6-1
DNA: TGTGCCAGCAGTGAATGGGGACTAGCGAACTACAATGAGCAGTTCTTC; CDR3: CASSEWGLANYNEQFF; D: TRBD2; size: .; J: TRBJ2-1; V: TRBV25-1
DNA: TGTGCCAGCAGTATTCGGGGCAATGAGGGAAACAATGAGCAGTTCTTC; CDR3: CASSIRGNEGNNEQFF; D: .; size: .; J: TRBJ2-1; V: TRBV2
DNA: TGTGCCAGCAGGACGGGGCGGTACGAGCAGTACTTC; CDR3: CASRTGRYEQYF; D: .; size: .; J: TRBJ2-7; V: TRBV28
DNA: TGTGCCAGCTCCACCTGGGACGGATCCTCCTACGAGCAGTACTTC; CDR3: CASSTWDGSSYEQYF; D: .; size: .; J: TRBJ2-7; V: TRBV18
DNA: TGTGCCTGGAGACCGGGACTAGCGCCGAAAGAGACCCAGTACTTC; CDR3: CAWRPGLAPKETQYF; D: TRBD2; size: .; J: TRBJ2-5; V: TRBV30
DNA: TGTGCCAGCAGTTTACAGGGTAGCTACACCTTC; CDR3: CASSLQGSYTF; D: .; size: many; J: TRBJ1-2; V: TRBV7-2
DNA: TGTGCCAGCAGGGGACAGGGGATGCCTAAAGATACGCAGTATTTT; CDR3: CASRGQGMPKDTQYF; D: TRBD1; size: few; J: TRBJ2-3; V: TRBV6-5
DNA: TGTGCCAGCAGCCAGACTAGCGGACCGAACACCGGGGAGCTGTTTTTT; CDR3: CASSQTSGPNTGELFF; D: TRBD2; size: few; J: TRBJ2-2; V: TRBV7-6
DNA: TGCAGCGTAGCAAAGGGACTAGCGTCCACCTACGAGCAGTACTTC; CDR3: CSVAKGLASTYEQYF; D: TRBD2; size: few; J: TRBJ2-7; V: TRBV29-1
DNA: TGTGCCAGCAGCTTAAACACAGGGCAAGAGACCCAGTACTTC; CDR3: CASSLNTGQETQYF; D: .; size: few; J: TRBJ2-5; V: TRBV7-3
DNA: TGTGCCAGCAGCCCCGAGGGGGTGGCCACCGGGGAGCTGTTTTTT; CDR3: CASSPEGVATGELFF; D: .; size: .; J: TRBJ2-2; V: TRBV7-2
DNA: TGTGCCAGCTCACCACTGGGATGGACAGAGACGAACACCGGGGAGCTGTTTTTT; CDR3: CASSPLGWTETNTGELFF; D: .; size: .; J: TRBJ2-2; V: TRBV18
DNA: TGTGCCAGCAGCATCGGTGCGGCGGCAAATTCACCCCTCCACTTT; CDR3: CASSIGAAANSPLHF; D: .; size: few; J: TRBJ1-6; V: TRBV5-4
DNA: TGCAGCGTCTCAACTAGCGGGAGATACAATGAGCAGTTCTTC; CDR3: CSVSTSGRYNEQFF; D: TRBD2; size: few; J: TRBJ2-1; V: TRBV29-1
DNA: TGTGCCAGCAGGGGCGGAGGAGGTGGCTACACCTTC; CDR3: CASRGGGGGYTF; D: .; size: once; J: TRBJ1-2; V: TRBV6-5
DNA: TGCGCCAGCAGCTTGGAGGGACGAGGTGGAAACACCATATATTTT; CDR3: CASSLEGRGGNTIYF; D: .; size: .; J: TRBJ1-3; V: TRBV5-1
DNA: TGTGCCATCAGAACGGGACTGAACACCGGGGAGCTGTTTTTT; CDR3: CAIRTGLNTGELFF; D: .; size: few; J: TRBJ2-2; V: TRBV10-3
DNA: TGTGCCAGCAGCTTAGGGGGATGGTACCAAGAGACCCAGTACTTC; CDR3: CASSLGGWYQETQYF; D: .; size: .; J: TRBJ2-5; V: TRBV7-9
DNA: TGCGCCAGCAGCCAAGGCGCCAGGGGTGGGGGAACCGGGGAGCTGTTTTTT; CDR3: CASSQGARGGGTGELFF; D: .; size: .; J: TRBJ2-2; V: TRBV4-1
DNA: TGTGCCAGCTCACCACAGTTTAGCAATCAGCCCCAGCATTTT; CDR3: CASSPQFSNQPQHF; D: .; size: few; J: TRBJ1-5; V: TRBV18
DNA: TGCGCCAGCAGCTTGGGCCGACAGGGGTTCGCCCAGTACTTC; CDR3: CASSLGRQGFAQYF; D: TRBD1; size: .; J: TRBJ2-5; V: TRBV5-1
DNA: TGTGCCAGCAGTTCTGGGCAGAACTATGGCTACACCTTC; CDR3: CASSSGQNYGYTF; D: .; size: .; J: TRBJ1-2; V: TRBV6-5
DNA: TGTGCCTGGACCGGGGGGAGCAATCAGCCCCAGCATTTT; CDR3: CAWTGGSNQPQHF; D: .; size: .; J: TRBJ1-5; V: TRBV30
DNA: TGTGCCAGCAATCTGGTGAATGAGCAGTTCTTC; CDR3: CASNLVNEQFF; D: .; size: .; J: TRBJ2-1; V: TRBV2
DNA: TGTGCCAGCAGCTTCCCCAGCGGGGAGGTGGTGGAAAAACTGTTTTTT; CDR3: CASSFPSGEVVEKLFF; D: .; size: .; J: TRBJ1-4; V: TRBV7-8
DNA: TGTGCCAGCAGCCAAGACCCAGGCCAAATCTATGGCTACACCTTC; CDR3: CASSQDPGQIYGYTF; D: .; size: few; J: TRBJ1-2; V: TRBV14
DNA: TGTGCCATCAGTGAGAGAGGACAGGGACACTATGGCTACACCTTC; CDR3: CAISERGQGHYGYTF; D: TRBD1; size: .; J: TRBJ1-2; V: TRBV10-3
DNA: TGTGCCTGGAGTGCACAGGTCTCCTACGAGCAGTACTTC; CDR3: CAWSAQVSYEQYF; D: .; size: .; J: TRBJ2-7; V: TRBV30
DNA: TGCGCCAGCAGCTTTGATGACAGCACTGAAGCTTTCTTT; CDR3: CASSFDDSTEAFF; D: .; size: .; J: TRBJ1-1; V: TRBV5-1
DNA: TGTGCCAGCGGTAACGGGGCCGGGAATGAGCAGTTCTTC; CDR3: CASGNGAGNEQFF; D: .; size: many; J: TRBJ2-1; V: TRBV7-8
DNA: TGTGCCAGCAGTTACTCGCCAGCCTTTTCTACAGATGCTTTCTTT; CDR3: CASSYSPAFSTDAFF; D: .; size: .; J: TRBJ1-1; V: TRBV6-5
DNA: TGTGCCAGCAGCTCCGCAGGGGCCCCGAACACTGAAGCTTTCTTT; CDR3: CASSSAGAPNTEAFF; D: .; size: .; J: TRBJ1-1; V: TRBV11-2